A single sample is the source of the 11 T cell receptor beta chains below, sequenced in a study of blood T cell repertoires in COVID-19. Sequencing used immunoSEQ multiplex PCR; TCRdb keeps in-frame clones, though not all of them. The sample has tens of thousands of clones, more than 85% seen once. The sequencing input was peripheral blood. Every receptor here comes from a man aged 60 to 75 with acute or convalescent COVID-19.

The chain recombines TRBV5-4 with TRBJ2-1; TRBD1 might be the D (6 bases). Trimming removed 4 bases from V and 5 bases from J, with 16 bases in between. CDR1 and CDR2 from the germline V gene are SGHNT and YYREEE (reference sequence). The CDR3 consists of 15 residues. This CDR3 is CASSAHRERDNEQFF. The CDR3 region has the DNA TGTGCCAGCAGCGCGCACAGGGAGAGGGACAATGAGCAGTTCTTC.

V and J are TRBV11-2 and TRBJ2-2; unclear D gene. The germline CDR1 and CDR2 sequences are SGHAT and FQNNGV. V lost 3 bases and J lost 1, with 12 bases in between. The CDR3 totals 16 residues. CDR3 bases: TGTGCCAGCAGCTTCTATGCGACTTTGAACACCGGGGAGCTGTTTTTT. Protein: CASSFYATLNTGELFF.

The rearrangement links TRBV6-1 to TRBJ1-1; D gene ambiguous. Germline loops: CDR1 MNHNS, CDR2 SASEGT. The CDR3 loop spans 19 amino acids. The V end was cut by 1 base, the J end by 0 bases, with 21 bases between. CDR3 sequence reads: CASSEGSRARAFMNTEAFF. CDR3 sequence (DNA): TGTGCCAGCAGTGAAGGAAGCCGCGCGAGGGCCTTTATGAACACTGAAGCTTTCTTT.

V and J are TRBV30 and TRBJ2-3; D gene uncertain. Germline CDR1 reads GTSNPN; CDR2 reads SVGIG (reference sequence). V gave up 1 base and J gave up 5 bases, with 4 bases separating them. The CDR3 has 11 residues. Here the CDR3 reads CAWSGRDTQYF. The CDR3 nucleotides read TGTGCCTGGAGTGGCAGAGATACGCAGTATTTT. Drawing the rest from reference TRBV30 and TRBJ2-3, the complete variable domain is SQTIHQWPATLVQPVGSPLSLECTVEGTSNPNLYWYRQAAGRGLQLLFYSVGIGQISSEVPQNLSASRPQDRQFILSSKKLLLSDSGFYLCAWSGRDTQYFGPGTRLTVL.

This clone has just a few counts. This chain uses TRBV27 with TRBJ2-3; 9 bases line up with TRBD2. Germline V lookup: CDR1 MNHEY, CDR2 SMNVEV (reference sequence). The CDR3 sequence is 17 residues long. V gave up 4 bases and J gave up 1 base; unmatched junction bases: 9. The CDR3 coding sequence is TGTGCCAGCAGTTATCTTGGGGCGGGAGGGGGCACAGATACGCAGTATTTT. It encodes CASSYLGAGGGTDTQYF.

The rearrangement links TRBV7-8 to TRBJ1-1; D unclear. The V end lost 6 bases, the J end lost 5 bases, and 16 bases lay between the germline ends. The CDR3 consists of 14 residues. Germline lookup yields CDR1 SGHVS and CDR2 FQNEAQ. The CDR3 nucleotides are TGTGCCAGCAGTCGGACCCGGGGTGGGACTGAAGCTTTCTTT. Residues: CASSRTRGGTEAFF.

This clone has just a few counts. V and J are TRBV2 and TRBJ2-1; 9 bases are a match to TRBD2. In germline, CDR1 is SNHLY, CDR2 FYNNEI. There are 12 residues in the CDR3. The V segment lost 2 bases and the J segment 10 bases; nucleotides outside the gene matches: 0. The DNA for the CDR3 is TGTGCCAGCAGTGAACTAGCGGGAGAGCAGTTCTTC. Residues: CASSELAGEQFF. The entire variable domain, with the rest obtained from reference TRBV2 and TRBJ2-1, is as follows: EPEVTQTPSHQVTQMGQEVILRCVPISNHLYFYWYRQILGQKVEFLVSFYNNEISEKSEIFDDQFSVERPDGSNFTLKIRSTKLEDSAMYFCASSELAGEQFFGPGTRLTVL.

This chain joins TRBV14 and TRBJ1-4, with D possibly TRBD1 on 5 matching bases. Per the germline V gene, CDR1 is SGHDN and CDR2 is FVKESK. V lost 2 bases and J 8 bases, leaving 18 bases between the germline ends. This CDR3 contains 16 residues. The CDR3 sequence is CASSQFPDTYSEKLFF. CDR3 nucleotides: TGTGCCAGCAGCCAATTCCCGGACACCTACTCCGAAAAACTGTTTTTT.

The rearrangement joins TRBV7-2 to TRBJ2-7, with TRBD1 as a possible D gene (6 bases). V was shortened by 2 bases and J by 6 bases, with 14 bases between the two germline ends. Germline lookup yields CDR1 SGHTA and CDR2 FQGNSA. CDR3 length: 14 amino acids. For the CDR3, the DNA is TGTGCCAGCAGCTTATCACCAGGGGCGCCCGAGCAGTACTTC. It translates to CASSLSPGAPEQYF.

The V and J genes are TRBV28 and TRBJ1-6; no firm D call. Trimming removed 3 bases from V and 9 bases from J, with 9 bases in between. Germline values: CDR1 MDHEN, CDR2 SYDVKM. The CDR3 contains 13 residues. The CDR3 DNA reads as TGTGCCAGCAGTTTGCAGATTGGTTCACCCCTCCACTTT. Its translation: CASSLQIGSPLHF.

The chain employs TRBV11-2 and TRBJ2-5; 7 nucleotides align to TRBD1. The J segment lost 2 bases and the V segment lost 0 bases, leaving 3 bases of the junction unmatched. Germline-derived CDR1 and CDR2 are SGHAT and FQNNGV. CDR3 length: 15 residues. The chain's CDR3 is CASSLDTRGQETQYF. As DNA, the CDR3 is TGTGCCAGCAGCTTAGACACCAGGGGGCAAGAGACCCAGTACTTC.